This T cell receptor beta chain originates from a study of human T cells and chemical hapten exposure (dated by TCRdb to about 2021). Describing the broader study: For sensitization, 2% DPC in acetone was applied to a roughly 2 cm by roughly 2 cm area of upper inner arm skin. Patients additionally received weekly therapeutic DPC doses to the scalp throughout the roughly 25-week study period. Patch testing was performed on the upper back with Finn chambers containing 0.01% DPC, and the patch tests were scored after 6 days according to International Contact Dermatitis Research Group standards. The mostly female patient cohort included alopecia areata with under or over 50% scalp involvement, alopecia totalis and alopecia universalis. Libraries were pooled for sequencing, and variation in per-sample TCR yields was attributed mainly to small differences in library volumes within the pool. Peripheral blood TCR repertoire changes were tracked in vivo in alopecia patients during primary and secondary sensitization to the hapten diphenylcyclopropenone (DPC). Patient blood was sampled pre-sensitization (week 0) and at 2, 6 and about 24 weeks after DPC sensitization. Roughly 30 alopecia patients provided blood for TCR sequencing at one to four time points (pre-sensitization, 2, 6 and 24 weeks). For every blood RNA sample, sequencing covered both the TCR alpha and TCR beta chains.

Sample time point, as interpreted from the label and publication: patch test 3, about 24 weeks after DPC sensitization. This sample's treatment or condition label indicates: therapeutic diphenylcyclopropenone sensitization with weekly scalp DPC. Unfractionated whole blood was collected in Tempus Blood RNA tubes, and total RNA was extracted from that blood. At every patch-test visit, the blood draw took place before the patch test was put on. Patients were eligible if aged 18 to 70, diagnosed with alopecia and judged suitable for DPC therapy, and pregnant patients were excluded. Taken from the germline V gene, the CDR1 and CDR2 loops are KGHSH and LQKENI. At the junction V is shortened by 2 bases and J by 1 base, with 9 bases in between. From the cysteine through the phenylalanine, the CDR3 covers 14 amino acids. The entry retains the CDR3 DNA only, 42 bases that are in frame from base 1. There are many counts of this clonotype. It lacks a known antigen. The sample holds no much larger clone one base away, and base qualities are not on file.

What the study reported, not specific to this receptor: After repeated subsampling, changes were observed in the strength of the expansion versus patch-test correlation and in the threshold at which the correlation became significant. DPC sensitization did not change how many TCRs were above 1 in 1000 frequency, and no evidence was found of alterations in global repertoire structure. Patch test score was positively correlated with the number of PT1 expanded TCRs, with significance at thresholds 8, 16 and 32 but not at 4. Expanded TCRs formed significantly more large CDR3 similarity clusters than pre-sensitization or healthy control sets, consistent with antigen-driven responses. Because every patient had alopecia, a presumed autoimmune disease, the patients' immune response might differ from that of healthy individuals.

The method was RACE. TCRdb shows the sequencer as NextSeq 500. During library preparation, unique molecular identifiers were attached to individual cDNA molecules so that TCRs could be counted in a quantitative, reproducible way. The published analysis was carried out like this. A median of about 87,000 TCRs per sample was observed, with a range of 23,224 to 690,600. The Decombinator software suite was used to annotate the V, J and CDR3 of the TCR reads. Every sample was subsampled to the same number of TCRs (28,000) for the PS versus PT1 abundance plots. Expanded TCRs were defined as absent before sensitization and observed at least eight times at the 2-week time point. The public reads were reanalyzed by TCRdb: fastp trimming at Q25, MiXCR alignment, in-frame beta chains only. Rows are unified per CDR3 protein, each entry keeping the most common DNA and genes. TCRdb assigned the V and J calls; the authors' analysis was not used. Counted in this sample were some 39,000 distinct CDR3 sequences; 8% to 10% of them appeared once. The ten largest clones take up 26% of the sample.

The specimen was whole blood, collected in connection with sensitization to the hapten diphenylcyclopropenone (DPC). The chain couples TRBV18 to TRBJ2-7; perhaps TRBD1 is the D gene, with 6 bases matching. The TCR comes from a man aged 50 to 59 with alopecia areata. Some clones in this sample may be carry-over from other donors' samples. The nucleotides are TGTGCCAGCTCACCAGAGACAGGATCCTACGAGCAGTACTTC. Its coded protein is CASSPETGSYEQYF.